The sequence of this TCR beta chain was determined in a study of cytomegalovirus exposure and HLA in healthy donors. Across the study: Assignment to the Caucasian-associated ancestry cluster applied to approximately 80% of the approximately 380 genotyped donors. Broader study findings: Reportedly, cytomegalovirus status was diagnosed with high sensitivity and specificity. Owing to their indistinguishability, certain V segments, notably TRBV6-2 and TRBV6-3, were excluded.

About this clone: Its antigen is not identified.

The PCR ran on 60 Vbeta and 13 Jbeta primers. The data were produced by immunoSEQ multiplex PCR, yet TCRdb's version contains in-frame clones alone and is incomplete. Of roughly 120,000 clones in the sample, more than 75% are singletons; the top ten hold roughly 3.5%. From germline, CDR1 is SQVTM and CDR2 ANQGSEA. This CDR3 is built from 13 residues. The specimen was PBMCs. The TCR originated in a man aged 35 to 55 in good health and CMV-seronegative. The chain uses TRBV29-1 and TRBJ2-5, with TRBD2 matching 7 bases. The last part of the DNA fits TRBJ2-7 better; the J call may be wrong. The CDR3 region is CSARGLGDYEQYF. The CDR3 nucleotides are TGCAGCGCCCGAGGACTAGGAGACTACGAGCAGTACTTC.